This T cell receptor (beta chain) was profiled in a study of PD-L1 blockade in urothelial cancer. Study-wide background: Patients commenced intravenous atezolizumab, 1,200 mg every 3 weeks, in 2014. Blood was subjected to analysis at 3 weeks (second dose) and 6 weeks following treatment start. Blood gave a median about 150,000 T cells.

From germline, CDR1 is SEHNR and CDR2 FQNEAQ (reference sequence). Losses at the gene ends were 5 bases for V and 6 bases for J; bases not matched to a gene: 4. The CDR3 is made up of 14 amino acids. Produced via immunoSEQ multiplex PCR; TCRdb's table is partial and in-frame only. The sample records 45,000 to 55,000 clones, roughly 86% being singletons. Time point in this sample: peripheral blood 6 weeks after treatment start. A total of 1 to 8 samples per patient were collected pretreatment and on-treatment. Sequencing used PBMCs, obtained around atezolizumab (anti-PD-L1) treatment. This clonotype originated in a man aged 55 to 70 with urothelial cancer. The V and J genes are TRBV7-9 and TRBJ2-2; TRBD1 matches at 9 bases. The CDR3 is CASSRDRESGELFF. Here the CDR3 DNA reads TGTGCCAGCAGCCGGGACAGGGAGTCCGGGGAGCTGTTTTTT.